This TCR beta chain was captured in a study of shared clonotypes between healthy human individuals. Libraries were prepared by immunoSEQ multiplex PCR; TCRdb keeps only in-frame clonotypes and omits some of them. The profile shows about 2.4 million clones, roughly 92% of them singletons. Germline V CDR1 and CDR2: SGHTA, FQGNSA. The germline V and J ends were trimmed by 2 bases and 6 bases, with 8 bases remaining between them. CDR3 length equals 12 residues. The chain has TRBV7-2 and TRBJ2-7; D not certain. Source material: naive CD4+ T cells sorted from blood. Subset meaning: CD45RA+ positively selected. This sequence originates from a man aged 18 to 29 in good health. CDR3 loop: CASSLRVSEQYF. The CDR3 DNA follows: TGTGCCAGCAGCTTAAGAGTCTCCGAGCAGTACTTC.